What follows are 30 T cell receptor beta chains derived from one specimen sequenced in a study of T cells in Graves' hyperthyroidism and ophthalmopathy. Amplified TCR beta CDR3 regions came from RNA transcripts. RT-PCR in the first round (using the HTBI primer set) targeted the TCR CDR3. In TCRdb, the multiplex PCR reads were re-called with MiXCR into one record per CDR3 protein. The table lists a few hundred thousand distinct CDR3 sequences, around a sixth of them singletons, with around 7.8% in the top ten. Sequencing was done on a sample of blood. The receptors were gathered from a woman in her twenties or thirties with Graves' hyperthyroidism.

Many counts were recorded for this clonotype. This chain uses TRBV28 with TRBJ2-1; TRBD2 matches 12 bases. The V gene end was trimmed by 5 bases and the J gene end by 2 bases; junction bases not matched to a gene: 4. This CDR3 has 16 residues. Per germline, CDR1 MDHEN and CDR2 SYDVKM. CDR3 region: CASSRLAGVTYNEQFF. The CDR3 DNA sequence: TGTGCCAGCAGTCGACTAGCGGGAGTCACCTACAATGAGCAGTTCTTC.

This clonotype was seen ten or more times. The chain uses TRBV14 and TRBJ2-1; D is ambiguous. V was trimmed by 1 base and J by 6 bases, leaving 10 bases between them. The germline gives CDR1 SGHDN, CDR2 FVKESK. The CDR3 extends over 14 amino acids. The CDR3 region is CASSQVPWGNEQFF. CDR3 nucleotide sequence: TGTGCCAGCAGCCAAGTTCCTTGGGGCAATGAGCAGTTCTTC.

The chain recombines TRBV9 with TRBJ1-4; 9 bases align to TRBD1. Germline V gene data show CDR1 as SGDLS and CDR2 as YYNGEE. This CDR3 comprises 18 residues. The ends lost 3 bases at V and 7 bases at J; junction bases unmatched: 16. The CDR3 reads CASSAPGQGGVYGEKLFF. The CDR3 DNA follows: TGTGCCAGCAGCGCACCGGGACAGGGAGGAGTTTACGGTGAAAAACTGTTTTTT. Filled out from reference TRBV9 and TRBJ1-4, the complete variable domain reads DSGVTQTPKHLITATGQRVTLRCSPRSGDLSVYWYQQSLDQGLQFLIQYYNGEERAKGNILERFSAQQFPDLHSELNLSSLELGDSALYFCASSAPGQGGVYGEKLFFGSGTQLSVL.

Comment on this clonotype: This sequence may be a read error, since a much larger clone differs from it by one base. The V and J genes are TRBV20-1 and TRBJ1-2; D unresolved. CDR3 length equals 14 residues. Per the germline V gene, CDR1 is DFQATT and CDR2 is SNEGSKA (reference sequence). This CDR3 is CSTRGMASGYGYTF. As DNA, the CDR3 is TGCAGTACTAGAGGCATGGCGTCGGGCTATGGCTACACCTTC.

This chain links TRBV29-1 with TRBJ2-5; the match to TRBD2 covers 9 bases. This CDR3 contains 16 residues. CDR1 SQVTM and CDR2 ANQGSEA come from the germline V gene. The junction had 8 bases not matched to a gene; V was cut back by 3 bases and J by 0 bases. The DNA for the CDR3 is TGCAGCGTTGAGACTAGCGGATTACTATACCAAGAGACCCAGTACTTC. It yields the protein CSVETSGLLYQETQYF. Using reference TRBV29-1 and TRBJ2-5 for the parts outside the CDR3, the full variable domain is SAVISQKPSRDICQRGTSLTIQCQVDSQVTMMFWYRQQPGQSLTLIATANQGSEATYESGFVIDKFPISRPNLTFSTLTVSNMSPEDSSIYLCSVETSGLLYQETQYFGPGTRLLVL.

In this sample, this clonotype turned up many times. J is TRBJ1-5 and V is TRBV27, with D unclear. The CDR3 consists of 15 residues. The germline gives CDR1 MNHEY, CDR2 SMNVEV (reference sequence). Trimming took 5 bases from V and 3 from J, leaving 14 bases between them. The CDR3 sequence is CASSPRALPNQPQHF. The DNA of the CDR3 is TGTGCCAGCAGTCCCCGGGCCCTTCCCAATCAGCCCCAGCATTTT.

This clonotype was seen repeatedly, ten times or more. CDR3 in amino acids: CASSPPSGNTGELFF. The CDR3 region has the DNA TGTGCCAGCAGTCCACCTTCGGGAAACACCGGGGAGCTGTTTTTT. This chain uses TRBV18 with TRBJ2-2, with D possibly being TRBD2 (5 bases). The CDR3 loop spans 15 amino acids. CDR1 is KGHSH, CDR2 LQKENI, per germline. V lost 8 bases and J 2 bases, leaving 15 bases between the germline ends. The entire variable domain, with the rest obtained from reference TRBV18 and TRBJ2-2, is as follows: NAGVMQNPRHLVRRRGQEARLRCSPMKGHSHVYWYRQLPEEGLKFMVYLQKENIIDESGMPKERFSAEFPKEGPSILRIQQVVRGDSAAYFCASSPPSGNTGELFFGEGSRLTVL.

This clonotype was seen at least ten times. This chain joins TRBV12-5 and TRBJ2-1; D may be TRBD1 (5 bases). V was shortened by 1 base and J by 8 bases, with 12 bases between the two germline ends. This CDR3 has 14 amino acids. Germline CDR1 reads LGHNT; CDR2 reads FRNRAP. Here the CDR3 DNA reads TGTGCTAGTGGTTTGGGGCAGGGTCTAGATGAGCAGTTCTTC. This gives the protein CASGLGQGLDEQFF.

This clonotype was counted a few times. V gene TRBV29-1 combines with J gene TRBJ2-7; tentatively, D is TRBD2 (5 bases). The germline V gene encodes CDR1 SQVTM and CDR2 ANQGSEA. This CDR3 has 14 amino acids. V was cut by 4 bases and J by 7 bases, with 20 bases left in between. In nucleotides, the CDR3 is TGCAGCGTTGGAACGAGATGGCCGTCGGGGGAGCAGTACTTC. Protein sequence: CSVGTRWPSGEQYF.

This clonotype has at least ten counts. The chain uses TRBV27 and TRBJ2-7; TRBD2 might be the D (5 bases). V was clipped by 1 base and J by 1 base, with 14 bases between them. There are 16 residues in the CDR3. From germline, CDR1 is MNHEY and CDR2 SMNVEV (reference sequence). The CDR3 sequence: CASSLFSEVSSYEQYF. The CDR3 DNA sequence: TGTGCCAGCAGTTTATTTTCGGAGGTCAGTTCCTACGAGCAGTACTTC.

This clonotype appeared many times. This chain connects TRBV20-1 to TRBJ2-7; 14 nucleotides align to TRBD2. Germline assignment: CDR1 DFQATT and CDR2 SNEGSKA (reference sequence). CDR3 length equals 15 residues. The ends lost 0 bases at V and 7 bases at J; junction bases unmatched: 5. The CDR3: CSARDGTSGSWEQYF. The DNA for the CDR3 is TGCAGTGCTAGAGACGGGACTAGCGGGAGTTGGGAGCAGTACTTC.

This clonotype appeared a few times. V usage is TRBV5-1 and J usage is TRBJ2-7, with D possibly matching TRBD2 (5 bases). Trimming removed 0 bases at V and 2 bases at J, with 12 bases between. This CDR3 spans 15 amino acids. Germline V lookup: CDR1 SGHRS, CDR2 YFSETQ. In nucleotides, the CDR3 is TGCGCCAGCAGCTTGGGGACTGAACTTCCCTACGAGCAGTACTTC. It specifies CASSLGTELPYEQYF.

The V gene is TRBV6-2 or TRBV6-3, the J gene TRBJ1-5; D is undetermined. The V gene lost 6 bases and the J gene lost 0 bases, with 12 bases spanning the gap. The germline V gene has CDR1 MNHEY and CDR2 SVGEGT. The CDR3 sequence is 15 residues long. Here the CDR3 DNA reads TGTGCCAGCAGCCCAACGGTTGGTAGCAATCAGCCCCAGCATTTT. It translates to CASSPTVGSNQPQHF.

This clonotype came up many times. The chain couples TRBV7-9 to TRBJ2-7; 10 bases match TRBD2. Trimming removed 3 bases from V and 2 bases from J; junction bases left unmatched: 7. Per germline, CDR1 SEHNR and CDR2 FQNEAQ (reference sequence). The CDR3 has 16 amino acids. CDR3 coding DNA: TGTGCCAGCAGCTTTAGGGCCCTAGCGGGAGCCTACGAGCAGTACTTC. Protein product: CASSFRALAGAYEQYF. The whole variable domain, remainder taken from reference TRBV7-9 and TRBJ2-7, is DTGVSQNPRHKITKRGQNVTFRCDPISEHNRLYWYRQTLGQGPEFLTYFQNEAQLEKSRLLSDRFSAERPKGSFSTLEIQRTEQGDSAMYLCASSFRALAGAYEQYFGPGTRLTVT.

There are many counts of this clonotype. This chain links TRBV7-2 with TRBJ2-7; no clear D gene. Germline V gene lookup returns CDR1 SGHTA and CDR2 FQGNSA. Trimming cost V 2 bases and J 2 bases, with 7 bases left between them. This CDR3 is built from 13 residues. CDR3 bases: TGTGCCAGCAGCTTAAGGGTCCCCTACGAGCAGTACTTC. The encoded protein is CASSLRVPYEQYF.

Regarding this clonotype: A much larger clone is a single base away; this may be a read error. The chain carries TRBV2 and TRBJ1-1; D gene unclear. The ends were cut back, 5 bases at V and 4 bases at J, with 14 bases in the middle. The CDR3 is 14 residues long. CDR1 SNHLY and CDR2 FYNNEI come from the germline V gene. The CDR3 coding sequence is TGTGCCAGCAGTCCAGCGCGGAAGACCACTGAAGCTTTCTTT. This translates into CASSPARKTTEAFF.

A few counts support this clonotype. This rearrangement joins TRBV27 to TRBJ2-2, with unresolved D. Trimming left V 3 bases short and J 5 bases short, with 22 bases between. The CDR3 spans 18 residues. The V gene's germline CDR1 is MNHEY and CDR2 SMNVEV (reference sequence). CDR3 DNA sequence: TGTGCCAGCAGTTTTGAGAGCCCGGCCCCTTTGAAGACCGGGGAGCTGTTTTTT. It encodes CASSFESPAPLKTGELFF.

The table lists this clonotype with many counts. The gene calls are TRBV12-3 or TRBV12-4 and TRBJ1-4; D uncertain. Trimming left V 7 bases short and J 1 base short, with 7 bases between. This CDR3 region has 13 residues. The CDR3 nucleotides are TGTGCCAGCACCAGCCGAACTAATGAAAAACTGTTTTTT. It encodes CASTSRTNEKLFF.

The chain employs TRBV6-1 and TRBJ2-3; 9 bases map to TRBD1. V shed 3 bases and J 3 bases; nucleotides not matched to a gene: 13. Germline CDR1 MNHNS, CDR2 SASEGT. The CDR3 has 18 amino acids. This chain's CDR3 is CASSERTTGGGTTDTQYF. The CDR3 region has the DNA TGTGCCAGCAGTGAGAGAACCACAGGGGGCGGCACGACAGATACGCAGTATTTT.

This clonotype showed up many times. The chain carries TRBV20-1 and TRBJ2-5; perhaps TRBD2 as D (6 bases). The germline V and J ends were trimmed by 6 bases and 1 base, with 15 bases remaining between them. Germline V CDR1 and CDR2: DFQATT, SNEGSKA (reference sequence). The CDR3 runs to 14 residues. For the CDR3, the DNA is TGCAGTGCCTCATTAGCGGAGATCCAAGAGACCCAGTACTTC. It encodes CSASLAEIQETQYF.

The table lists this clonotype with many counts. The chain is built from TRBV11-3 and TRBJ2-3, with TRBD1 matching over 9 bases. With 5 bases clipped from V and 4 bases from J, the junction kept 7 bases outside the gene matches. This CDR3 has 15 amino acids. The germline gives CDR1 SGHNT, CDR2 YENEEA. CDR3 sequence (DNA): TGTGCCAGCAGCCCGAGGACAGGGGTGGCAGATACGCAGTATTTT. Encoded protein: CASSPRTGVADTQYF.

This clonotype was found many times. The chain employs TRBV12-3 or TRBV12-4 and TRBJ1-2, with D possibly being TRBD1 (5 bases). The V and J ends lost 2 bases and 8 bases respectively, with 18 bases between them. The CDR3 has 15 amino acids. Written as DNA, the CDR3 is TGTGCCAGCAGTTTATCTGCCGGCGCGGGGGTCGGCTACACCTTC. Amino acids: CASSLSAGAGVGYTF.

For this clonotype: This could be a read error, since a much larger clone is one nucleotide away. This CDR3 reads CASSLVERGNEQFF. CDR3 sequence (DNA): TGTGCCAGCAGCTTAGTGGAGAGGGGGAATGAGCAGTTCTTC. This chain connects TRBV7-9 to TRBJ2-1; tentative D call: TRBD1 (6 bases). Trimming pared 1 base from V and 7 bases from J, leaving 11 bases between. The CDR3 is made up of 14 amino acids. Looked up from germline, CDR1 is SEHNR and CDR2 is FQNEAQ (reference sequence).

This clonotype was observed many times. The chain links TRBV27 to TRBJ2-7, with D possibly being TRBD2 (5 bases). The germline V gene has CDR1 MNHEY and CDR2 SMNVEV (reference sequence). V lost 6 bases to trimming and J lost 1 base, with 16 bases between them. This CDR3 has 15 amino acids. DNA of the CDR3: TGTGCCAGCAGCCCCGGACGGGGAGCATCCTACGAGCAGTACTTC. Translated: CASSPGRGASYEQYF.

This clonotype was picked up many times. This chain connects TRBV12-3 or TRBV12-4 to TRBJ2-1, with 12 bases aligning to TRBD1. The junction had 7 bases not matched to a gene; V was cut back by 9 bases and J by 7 bases. The CDR3 spans 14 residues. The CDR3 reads CASTGTGGMNEQFF. The CDR3 nucleotides are TGTGCCAGTACCGGGACAGGGGGCATGAATGAGCAGTTCTTC.

This clonotype appeared a single time. J is TRBJ1-1 and V is TRBV5-8; possible D gene TRBD1, 5 bases. Germline V gene data show CDR1 as SGHTS and CDR2 as YDEGEE. Trimming pared 7 bases from V and 5 bases from J, leaving 15 bases between. This CDR3 has 13 amino acids. For the CDR3, the DNA is TGTGCCAGCGGCCTTGGGGCTGGAACTGAAGCTTTCTTT. Protein sequence: CASGLGAGTEAFF.

This clonotype was counted at least ten times. DNA of the CDR3: TGCGCCAGCAGCTTACGGGGGAGCGACTACGAGCAGTACTTC. This translates into CASSLRGSDYEQYF. The V and J genes are TRBV5-1 and TRBJ2-7; D is perhaps TRBD2 (6 bases). V shed 2 bases and J shed 3 bases, with 12 bases lying between them. Germline-derived CDR1 and CDR2 are SGHRS and YFSETQ. CDR3 length equals 14 residues.

There are many counts of this clonotype. This sequence joins TRBV3-1 and TRBJ2-7, with 8 bases fitting TRBD1. The V gene's germline CDR1 is LGHDT and CDR2 YNNKEL (reference sequence). The CDR3 covers 14 residues. The ends lost 4 bases at V and 2 bases at J; junction bases unmatched: 4. Here the CDR3 reads CASSPTGVPYEQYF. The CDR3 DNA follows: TGTGCCAGCAGCCCGACAGGGGTTCCCTACGAGCAGTACTTC.

This clonotype was recorded at least ten times. The rearrangement uses TRBV18 and TRBJ1-3; D unclear. This CDR3 is 12 amino acids long. With 2 bases removed from V and 4 bases from J, the gap between germline ends came to 3 bases. From germline, CDR1 is KGHSH and CDR2 LQKENI. The DNA of the CDR3 is TGTGCCAGCTCACCAATCGGAAACACCATATATTTT. This gives the protein CASSPIGNTIYF.

This clonotype was detected ten times or more. This chain links TRBV7-2 with TRBJ2-3; unclear D gene. Trimming stripped 2 bases from V and 1 base from J, with 4 bases between. CDR1 is SGHTA, CDR2 FQGNSA, per germline. This CDR3 contains 13 residues. CDR3 coding DNA: TGTGCCAGCAGCTTACGCCGCACAGATACGCAGTATTTT. Translating it yields CASSLRRTDTQYF.